Listed below are T cell receptor beta chains from one sample, sequenced in a study of CD8 T cells in Susac syndrome. MiXCR was run by TCRdb on the immunoSEQ multiplex PCR reads, yielding one entry per CDR3 protein. The sample holds about 180,000 distinct CDR3 sequences, approximately 95% seen once. The sample was CD8+ T cells from PBMCs. Receptor source: a human donor with multiple sclerosis. The CDR3 runs from the conserved cysteine through the conserved F or W. Fields, in order: V gene, D gene, clone size, J gene, CDR3 protein, CDR3 DNA. D genes are given only for firm matches. The size of a clone is reported for some rows only, either as once, few or many, or as a class for expanded clones.

TRBV20-1,.,.,TRBJ2-7,CSAGSFYEQYF,TGCAGTGCCGGGTCCTTCTACGAGCAGTACTTC
TRBV23-1,.,.,TRBJ1-5,CASSPASRPQHF,TGCGCCAGCAGTCCCGCCAGCAGGCCCCAGCATTTT
TRBV5-6,.,.,TRBJ2-3,CASSSTHAADTQYF,TGTGCCAGCAGTTCCACTCATGCGGCAGATACGCAGTATTTT
TRBV7-9,.,once,TRBJ1-1,CASSSSGGLTEAFF,TGTGCCAGCAGCTCCTCTGGGGGTCTCACTGAAGCTTTCTTT
TRBV2,TRBD1,.,TRBJ2-7,CASRDRDSLYEQYF,TGTGCCAGCAGGGATAGGGACAGCCTTTACGAGCAGTACTTC
TRBV2,.,.,TRBJ1-2,CASSERWRQIRQGYTF,TGTGCCAGCAGTGAACGATGGCGTCAGATTAGGCAGGGCTACACCTTC
TRBV5-1,.,.,TRBJ2-2,CASSLRKYTGELFF,TGCGCCAGCAGCTTGAGGAAATACACCGGGGAGCTGTTTTTT
TRBV2,TRBD2,.,TRBJ2-1,CASRTSGRVDEQFF,TGTGCCAGCAGGACTAGCGGGAGGGTGGATGAGCAGTTCTTC
TRBV19,.,once,TRBJ1-1,CATSLQTSGTEAFF,TGTGCCACTTCGCTTCAGACCTCTGGGACTGAAGCTTTCTTT
TRBV6-2/TRBV6-3,.,.,TRBJ2-7,CASSYIAGWYEQYF,TGTGCCAGCAGTTATATTGCAGGGTGGTACGAGCAGTACTTC
TRBV29-1,.,.,TRBJ2-7,CSVVVESGEQYF,TGCAGCGTTGTGGTAGAGTCGGGTGAGCAGTACTTC
TRBV20-1,.,.,TRBJ2-7,CSSLTENYEQYF,TGCAGCTCACTAACCGAGAACTACGAGCAGTACTTC
TRBV5-1,TRBD1,once,TRBJ2-7,CASSAGTGYEQYF,TGCGCCAGCAGCGCCGGGACAGGGTACGAGCAGTACTTC
TRBV29-1,TRBD1,.,TRBJ1-2,CSVPRTGYGYTF,TGCAGCGTTCCACGGACAGGCTATGGCTACACCTTC
TRBV24-1,TRBD1,.,TRBJ2-3,CATMDREADTQYF,TGTGCCACGATGGACAGGGAGGCAGATACGCAGTATTTT
TRBV29-1,.,.,TRBJ2-3,CSVQLATDTQYF,TGCAGCGTACAGCTAGCAACAGATACGCAGTATTTT
TRBV28,TRBD2,.,TRBJ2-5,CASSLLRSLAEETQYF,TGTGCCAGCAGTTTATTGAGGTCCCTAGCGGAAGAGACCCAGTACTTC
TRBV9,.,.,TRBJ1-2,CASSADGLFYGYTF,TGTGCCAGCAGCGCGGACGGATTATTCTATGGCTACACCTTC
TRBV5-1,.,.,TRBJ2-2,CASSNAGHQPGELFF,TGCGCCAGCAGCAACGCGGGTCATCAGCCCGGGGAGCTGTTTTTT
TRBV15,TRBD2,.,TRBJ2-1,CATSSGGQTYNEQFF,TGTGCCACCTCCAGCGGGGGACAAACCTACAATGAGCAGTTCTTC
TRBV30,TRBD2,.,TRBJ2-1,CAWSGEVGGNEQFF,TGTGCCTGGAGTGGGGAGGTCGGGGGGAATGAGCAGTTCTTC
TRBV12-3/TRBV12-4,TRBD2,.,TRBJ2-1,CASSFRGLAGGLEWQFF,TGTGCCAGCAGTTTCAGGGGACTAGCGGGAGGACTGGAGTGGCAGTTCTTC
TRBV6-1,TRBD1,.,TRBJ2-7,CASKGTDSYEQYF,TGTGCCAGCAAGGGGACAGACTCCTACGAGCAGTACTTC
TRBV7-9,.,.,TRBJ2-1,CASSLSEGSYNEQFF,TGTGCCAGCAGCTTAAGTGAGGGATCCTACAATGAGCAGTTCTTC
TRBV11-2,.,.,TRBJ1-1,CASSLVSTEAFF,TGTGCCAGCAGCTTAGTATCCACTGAAGCTTTCTTT
TRBV27,.,once,TRBJ2-7,CASRRGENHEQYF,TGTGCCAGCCGGAGGGGGGAAAACCACGAGCAGTACTTC
TRBV20-1,TRBD2,.,TRBJ2-7,CSARMREGLYEQYF,TGCAGTGCTAGGATGCGGGAGGGCCTCTACGAGCAGTACTTC
TRBV7-2,TRBD1,.,TRBJ1-2,CASTPSGTAHGYTF,TGTGCCAGCACCCCGTCCGGGACAGCCCATGGCTACACCTTC
TRBV25-1,TRBD2,.,TRBJ2-1,CASSESGGSSYNEQFF,TGTGCCAGCAGTGAGTCTGGCGGGAGCTCCTACAATGAGCAGTTCTTC
TRBV19,.,.,TRBJ1-1,CASSSKDGSGLEAFF,TGTGCCAGTAGTAGCAAGGACGGTTCTGGATTGGAAGCTTTCTTT
TRBV9,.,.,TRBJ1-2,CASSVSDRNYGYTF,TGTGCCAGCAGCGTTTCTGACAGGAACTATGGCTACACCTTC
TRBV10-3,.,.,TRBJ1-6,CAISDGSPNSPLHF,TGTGCCATCAGTGACGGGTCTCCAAATTCACCCCTCCACTTT
TRBV3-1,TRBD2,.,TRBJ2-5,CASSPGEGVETQYF,TGTGCCAGCAGCCCCGGGGAGGGTGTGGAGACCCAGTACTTC
TRBV16,.,.,TRBJ2-3,CASTSGSTDTQYF,TGTGCCAGCACCTCAGGCAGCACAGATACGCAGTATTTT
TRBV29-1,.,.,TRBJ1-1,CSVHPGRGITEAFF,TGCAGCGTTCACCCAGGGAGAGGAATCACTGAAGCTTTCTTT
TRBV5-1,.,.,TRBJ2-5,CASSLVRSGPQYF,TGCGCCAGCAGCTTGGTCCGTTCGGGACCGCAGTACTTC
TRBV28,.,.,TRBJ2-2,CASSLGPAGELFF,TGTGCCAGCAGTTTGGGACCCGCCGGGGAGCTGTTTTTT
TRBV23-1,.,.,TRBJ2-7,CASRVRQPDSSYEQYF,TGCGCCAGCAGGGTCCGACAGCCAGACAGCTCCTACGAGCAGTACTTC
TRBV27,TRBD2,.,TRBJ2-1,CASSLPGLAYNEQFF,TGTGCCAGCAGTTTACCGGGACTAGCCTACAATGAGCAGTTCTTC
TRBV29-1,TRBD1,.,TRBJ1-2,CSVLDRAGGYTF,TGCAGCGTTCTAGACAGGGCCGGGGGCTACACCTTC
TRBV27,.,.,TRBJ2-7,CASSSSTRAPTPYEQYF,TGTGCCAGCAGTTCGTCAACCAGGGCCCCAACGCCTTACGAGCAGTACTTC
TRBV9,.,.,TRBJ2-2,CASSASPGELFF,TGTGCCAGCAGCGCCTCCCCCGGGGAGCTGTTTTTT
TRBV12-5,TRBD2,.,TRBJ2-2,CASGLVLVSLAGANTGELFF,TGTGCTAGTGGTTTGGTACTTGTTAGTCTAGCGGGAGCGAACACCGGGGAGCTGTTTTTT
TRBV20-1,.,.,TRBJ2-1,CSARDTNNEQFF,TGCAGTGCTAGGGATACAAACAATGAGCAGTTCTTC
TRBV20-1,.,.,TRBJ2-3,CSASAWDGTDTQYF,TGCAGTGCTAGCGCCTGGGACGGCACAGATACGCAGTATTTT
TRBV19,.,.,TRBJ2-1,CATSPGDRNEQFF,TGTGCCACCAGTCCGGGGGATAGGAATGAGCAGTTCTTC
TRBV24-1,.,.,TRBJ2-7,CATSAGDGEQYF,TGTGCCACCAGTGCAGGGGATGGTGAGCAGTACTTC
TRBV24-1,.,.,TRBJ2-7,CATTAGPLRDYEQYF,TGTGCCACCACCGCCGGACCGCTTCGGGACTACGAGCAGTACTTC